This entry lists 25 T cell receptor beta chains sequenced from one sample in a study of blood T cell repertoires in COVID-19. Using immunoSEQ multiplex PCR, the repertoire was profiled, and TCRdb retains in-frame clones only, with some absent. The sample consists of approximately 250,000 clones, more than 75% of them appearing once. The sequencing sample was made of peripheral blood. The receptors were sampled from an elderly woman with COVID-19, enrolled during active disease.

The rearrangement uses TRBV2 and TRBJ1-1; D gene uncertain. In germline, CDR1 is SNHLY, CDR2 FYNNEI. Trimming took 7 bases from V and 4 from J, leaving 13 bases between them. CDR3 length: 13 residues. Here the CDR3 DNA reads TGTGCCAGCATACCGGGTTGGAGCACTGAAGCTTTCTTT. It translates to CASIPGWSTEAFF.

The V and J genes are TRBV19 and TRBJ1-6, with no clear D. Per germline, CDR1 LNHDA and CDR2 SQIVND (reference sequence). This CDR3 spans 12 amino acids. Between the trimmed V and J ends, which lost 4 bases and 6 bases, there was a span of 4 bases. CDR3 protein: CASSTGNSPLHF. The DNA of the CDR3 is TGTGCCAGTAGTACGGGTAATTCACCCCTCCACTTT.

The V and J genes are TRBV10-3 and TRBJ2-1, with 7 bases matching TRBD2. Germline V gives CDR1 ENHRY, CDR2 SYGVKD. The CDR3 runs to 15 residues. After removal of 10 bases from V and 0 bases from J, the junction contained 9 bases not matched to a gene. The CDR3 bases are TGTGCCACGAAGATGGGGGGGGGCTCCTACAATGAGCAGTTCTTC. It translates to CATKMGGGSYNEQFF.

The chain couples TRBV29-1 to TRBJ1-4; D unresolved. V was trimmed by 5 bases and J by 3 bases, leaving 10 bases between them. Looked up from germline, CDR1 is SQVTM and CDR2 is ANQGSEA. This CDR3 comprises 13 residues. The CDR3 DNA follows: TGCAGCGTTTTGGAGAGTCCTAATGAAAAACTGTTTTTT. Amino acids: CSVLESPNEKLFF.

This chain joins TRBV6-5 and TRBJ1-2, with 11 bases matching TRBD1. Germline V lookup: CDR1 MNHEY, CDR2 SVGAGI. This CDR3 has 15 amino acids. V was pared by 6 bases and J by 4 bases, with 7 bases of the junction left unmatched. CDR3 residues: CASSPLGTGGYGYTF. The CDR3 bases are TGTGCCAGCAGCCCCCTGGGGACAGGGGGCTATGGCTACACCTTC.

The gene calls are TRBV6-4 and TRBJ1-5; 8 bases map to TRBD1. V lost 9 bases to trimming and J lost 0 bases; unmatched junction nucleotides: 13. Per germline, CDR1 MRHNA and CDR2 SNTAGT. The CDR3 runs to 17 residues. CDR3 DNA: TGTGCCAGAGGGGACAGGCACGTACGGAATAGCAATCAGCCCCAGCATTTT. It yields the protein CARGDRHVRNSNQPQHF.

This chain connects TRBV5-1 to TRBJ1-6, with D possibly being TRBD1 (5 bases). CDR3 size: 15 residues. Trimming left V 4 bases short and J 1 base short, with 9 bases between. Germline V lookup: CDR1 SGHRS, CDR2 YFSETQ. CDR3 nucleotides: TGCGCCAGCAGCCCCAGGGTTTCCTATAATTCACCCCTCCACTTT. It encodes CASSPRVSYNSPLHF.

J is TRBJ1-5 and V is TRBV6-4; 11 positions agree with TRBD1. Germline-derived CDR1 and CDR2 are MRHNA and SNTAGT. J lost 1 base, V lost 0 bases, and 14 bases had no gene match. This CDR3 has 21 residues. CDR3 residues: CASSDSAIWDRGKWSNQPQHF. DNA of the CDR3: TGTGCCAGCAGTGACTCGGCTATTTGGGACAGGGGGAAATGGAGCAATCAGCCCCAGCATTTT.

The genes are TRBV10-3 and TRBJ1-6, with 7 nucleotides matching TRBD1. Germline CDR1 and CDR2: ENHRY and SYGVKD. The CDR3 has 13 residues. The ends lost 11 bases at V and 9 bases at J; junction bases unmatched: 10. The CDR3 nucleotides read TGTGCCTCCGTACAGGGGATCGGTTCACCCCTCCACTTT. It yields the protein CASVQGIGSPLHF.

A single count supports this clone. The genes are TRBV3-1 (or the pseudogene TRBV3-2) and TRBJ1-6, with D perhaps matching TRBD1 (5 bases). CDR1 is LGHDT and CDR2 is YNNKEL in the germline V gene (reference sequence). The CDR3 totals 14 residues. V was shortened by 0 bases and J by 10 bases, with 10 bases between the two germline ends. CDR3 nucleotide sequence: TGTGCCAGCAGCCAAGAGGCAGGGCGATCACCCCTCCACTTT. This encodes CASSQEAGRSPLHF.

The chain has TRBV11-3 and TRBJ2-5, with D uncertain. V lost 3 bases, J lost 5 bases, and 10 bases lay in between. This CDR3 has 13 residues. Germline lookup yields CDR1 SGHNT and CDR2 YENEEA. The CDR3 DNA follows: TGTGCCAGCAGCTTGGGCTATAAGGAGACCCAGTACTTC. Its protein is CASSLGYKETQYF.

This clone occurred once. V usage is TRBV28 and J usage is TRBJ1-3; D is perhaps TRBD1 (5 bases). Between the trimmed V and J ends, which lost 7 bases and 0 bases, there was a span of 19 bases. The germline V gene has CDR1 MDHEN and CDR2 SYDVKM. This CDR3 contains 17 residues. The CDR3 region has the DNA TGTGCCAGCAATTCTCCGGGAGGGGTCGACTCTGGAAACACCATATATTTT. Amino acid sequence: CASNSPGGVDSGNTIYF. The entire variable domain, with the rest obtained from reference TRBV28 and TRBJ1-3, is as follows: DVKVTQSSRYLVKRTGEKVFLECVQDMDHENMFWYRQDPGLGLRLIYFSYDVKMKEKGDIPEGYSVSREKKERFSLILESASTNQTSMYLCASNSPGGVDSGNTIYFGEGSWLTVV.

The rearrangement links TRBV7-9 to TRBJ1-1, with a possible D match to TRBD1 (5 bases). The CDR3 has 14 residues. Trimming took 1 base from V and 0 from J, leaving 6 bases between them. In germline, CDR1 is SEHNR, CDR2 FQNEAQ (reference sequence). The CDR3 nucleotides are TGTGCCAGCAGCTTAGAACAGGTGAACACTGAAGCTTTCTTT. Translated, it gives CASSLEQVNTEAFF.

The rearrangement joins TRBV7-2 to TRBJ2-7; possible D gene TRBD2, 6 bases. The CDR3 runs to 15 residues. Germline CDR1 SGHTA, CDR2 FQGNSA. Trimming shortened V by 5 bases and J by 0 bases, and 14 bases separated the two germline ends. DNA for the CDR3: TGTGCCAGCAGCCTCGGGGGTGGGACCTCCTACGAGCAGTACTTC. Translation: CASSLGGGTSYEQYF.

V gene TRBV5-4 combines with J gene TRBJ1-2; D is unclear. CDR3 length: 17 residues. V was trimmed by 0 bases and J by 2 bases, leaving 17 bases between them. From germline, CDR1 is SGHNT and CDR2 YYREEE (reference sequence). The CDR3: CASSLGGATRGNYGYTF. The DNA of the CDR3 is TGTGCCAGCAGCTTGGGTGGCGCCACGCGGGGAAACTATGGCTACACCTTC.

CDR3 nucleotides: TGTGCCAGCAATCCGGGAGGACAACTCTATGGCTACACCTTC. Protein product: CASNPGGQLYGYTF. The gene calls are TRBV28 and TRBJ1-2; maybe TRBD1 (5 bases). Trimming pared 7 bases from V and 4 bases from J, leaving 16 bases between. Germline CDR1 reads MDHEN; CDR2 reads SYDVKM. The CDR3 runs 14 residues.

The chain uses TRBV4-2 and TRBJ2-2; 8 nucleotides line up with TRBD1. V lost 2 bases to trimming and J lost 0 bases; unmatched junction nucleotides: 5. The V gene's germline CDR1 is LGHNA and CDR2 YNFKEQ. The length of the CDR3 is 17 residues. CDR3 in DNA: TGTGCCAGCAGCCAAAGAGTGACAGGGGCGAACACCGGGGAGCTGTTTTTT. This sequence encodes CASSQRVTGANTGELFF.

The chain joins TRBV5-1 to TRBJ1-1, with D unresolved. The germline V and J ends were trimmed by 4 bases and 4 bases, with 11 bases remaining between them. The CDR3 is made up of 13 amino acids. The V gene's germline CDR1 is SGHRS and CDR2 YFSETQ. The CDR3 here is CASSLRGPTEAFF. CDR3 DNA sequence: TGCGCCAGCAGCCTTCGAGGTCCCACTGAAGCTTTCTTT.

As concerns this clone: In the same sample, other DNA sequences code for this CDR3. The V call is TRBV27, the J call TRBJ1-5, with 11 bases aligning to TRBD1. The CDR3 sequence is 13 residues long. In germline, CDR1 is MNHEY, CDR2 SMNVEV (reference sequence). Trimming cost V 6 bases and J 6 bases; bases outside gene matches: 1. CDR3 coding DNA: TGTGCCAGCAGGGGGACAGGGGGTCAGCCCCAGCATTTT. Its protein product is CASRGTGGQPQHF.

V and J are TRBV14 and TRBJ1-1; no definite D call. Germline assignment: CDR1 SGHDN and CDR2 FVKESK. CDR3 size: 13 residues. V lost 3 bases, J lost 7 bases, and 12 bases lay in between. The CDR3 protein is CASSQWQAREAFF. In DNA, the CDR3 is TGTGCCAGCAGCCAGTGGCAGGCCCGTGAAGCTTTCTTT.

The chain is built from TRBV28 and TRBJ2-7; D gene unclear. Trimming removed 5 bases at V and 2 bases at J, with 7 bases between. CDR3 size: 12 residues. CDR1 and CDR2 (germline): MDHEN, SYDVKM. This chain's CDR3 is CASSSAAYEQYF. The CDR3 DNA reads TGTGCCAGCAGTAGCGCAGCCTACGAGCAGTACTTC.

This CDR3 reads CATRTEEGAGNTIYF. CDR3 coding DNA: TGTGCCACCCGAACCGAGGAAGGGGCTGGAAACACCATATATTTT. The gene calls are TRBV2 and TRBJ1-3; tentative D call: TRBD1 (5 bases). The germline gives CDR1 SNHLY, CDR2 FYNNEI. The V and J ends lost 10 bases and 2 bases respectively, with 18 bases between them. The CDR3 totals 15 residues.

This chain joins TRBV7-8 and TRBJ1-4; perhaps TRBD1 as D (5 bases). The CDR3 runs 14 residues. From germline, CDR1 is SGHVS and CDR2 FQNEAQ. Trimming cost V 9 bases and J 4 bases, with 15 bases left between them. The CDR3, as DNA: TGTGCCAGTCGGCGGGGGGGTGTTAATGAAAAACTGTTTTTT. Encoded protein: CASRRGGVNEKLFF.

This CDR3 is CASIRGSSGNTIYF. CDR3 in DNA: TGTGCCAGTATAAGGGGCTCCTCTGGAAACACCATATATTTT. This chain joins TRBV19 and TRBJ1-3; possible D gene TRBD1, 5 bases. V was shortened by 7 bases and J by 0 bases, with 10 bases between the two germline ends. The CDR3 is 14 amino acids. Germline V lookup: CDR1 LNHDA, CDR2 SQIVND (reference sequence).

The chain recombines TRBV10-3 with TRBJ1-4; D unresolved. Between the trimmed V and J ends, which lost 6 bases and 2 bases, there was a span of 10 bases. Germline V CDR1 and CDR2: ENHRY, SYGVKD. The CDR3 loop spans 14 amino acids. CDR3 protein: CAIREDGTNEKLFF. The CDR3 bases are TGTGCCATCAGGGAGGACGGGACTAATGAAAAACTGTTTTTT.